The 25 T cell receptor beta chains reported below all come from one sample, sequenced in a study of blood T cell repertoires in COVID-19. The data were produced by immunoSEQ multiplex PCR, yet TCRdb's version contains in-frame clones alone and is incomplete. The data show under 300,000 clones, just under 85% seen once. The specimen was peripheral blood. These receptors were taken from a man over 45 with acute or convalescent COVID-19.

The sample holds a few counts of this clone. V usage is TRBV2 and J usage is TRBJ1-5; D is undetermined. Germline V gene lookup returns CDR1 SNHLY and CDR2 FYNNEI. Trimming shortened V by 11 bases and J by 0 bases, and 11 bases separated the two germline ends. CDR3 length equals 13 residues. The CDR3 bases are TGTGCCGGAGGGTTCTATAGCAATCAGCCCCAGCATTTT. Its protein is CAGGFYSNQPQHF.

This clone was observed a few times. The rearrangement links TRBV25-1 to TRBJ2-1; D perhaps matches TRBD1 (6 bases). There are 16 residues in the CDR3. Trimming took off 4 bases at V and 8 bases at J, with 21 bases between the two ends. Germline CDR1 and CDR2: MGHDK and SYGVNS. DNA for the CDR3: TGTGCCAGCAGTGTCCGGCAGGGGAGAGACGGCGATGAGCAGTTCTTC. It yields the protein CASSVRQGRDGDEQFF.

CDR3 amino acids: CASSYPPTGNPYEQYF. The DNA for the CDR3 is TGTGCCAGCAGTTACCCCCCTACAGGTAACCCCTACGAGCAGTACTTC. This chain links TRBV6-5 with TRBJ2-7; D perhaps matches TRBD1 (5 bases). Trimming took 2 bases from V and 2 from J, leaving 16 bases between them. Germline CDR1 MNHEY, CDR2 SVGAGI. This CDR3 is 16 amino acids long.

The chain is built from TRBV7-2 and TRBJ2-7; D is possibly TRBD1 (6 bases). This CDR3 contains 14 residues. The V and J ends lost 2 bases and 7 bases respectively, with 15 bases between them. Germline lookup yields CDR1 SGHTA and CDR2 FQGNSA. The CDR3 protein is CASSLQGLGREQYF. CDR3 bases: TGTGCCAGCAGCTTACAGGGGCTGGGGAGAGAGCAGTACTTC.

The chain employs TRBV12-3 or TRBV12-4 and TRBJ1-1; D ambiguous. The CDR3 covers 11 residues. Trimming removed 4 bases from V and 9 bases from J, with 9 bases in between. The CDR3 nucleotides are TGTGCCAGCAGTTGGGCTCTCAAAGCTTTCTTT. It specifies CASSWALKAFF.

This CDR3 reads CASSQDQRVYNEQFF. The CDR3 DNA follows: TGCGCCAGCAGCCAAGACCAGCGGGTCTACAATGAGCAGTTCTTC. This rearrangement joins TRBV4-1 to TRBJ2-1; D might be TRBD2 (6 bases). V was cut by 0 bases and J by 3 bases, with 9 bases left in between. The CDR3 sequence is 15 residues long. Germline V CDR1 and CDR2: MGHRA, YSYEKL.

As concerns this clone: The junction departs from the called germline gene at one end, perhaps through a read error. The gene calls are TRBV19 and TRBJ2-1; 10 nucleotides agree with TRBD1. CDR3 size: 13 residues. From germline, CDR1 is LNHDA and CDR2 SQIVND (reference sequence). The CDR3 bases are TGTGCCAGTACCCCTTCAGGGACAGGGGAAAGGGTCTTC. Protein sequence: CASTPSGTGERVF.

The chain couples TRBV10-3 to TRBJ1-4, with D possibly matching TRBD1 (5 bases). From germline, CDR1 is ENHRY and CDR2 SYGVKD. The CDR3 is 15 residues long. The germline V and J ends were trimmed by 0 bases and 8 bases, with 13 bases remaining between them. DNA of the CDR3: TGTGCCATCAGTGAGTCTAACAGGAGGGTAGAAAAACTGTTTTTT. Its protein is CAISESNRRVEKLFF.

The rearrangement uses TRBV5-4 and TRBJ1-4; D remains unclear. The CDR3 contains 15 residues. CDR1 and CDR2 from the germline V gene are SGHNT and YYREEE (reference sequence). V was shortened by 1 base and J by 0 bases, with 7 bases between the two germline ends. Written as DNA, the CDR3 is TGTGCCAGCAGCTTGAGAACATCAACTAATGAAAAACTGTTTTTT. Amino acids: CASSLRTSTNEKLFF. Supplemented by reference TRBV5-4 and TRBJ1-4, the full variable domain reads ETGVTQSPTHLIKTRGQQVTLRCSSQSGHNTVSWYQQALGQGPQFIFQYYREEENGRGNFPPRFSGLQFPNYSSELNVNALELDDSALYLCASSLRTSTNEKLFFGSGTQLSVL.

The chain uses TRBV5-1 and TRBJ1-5; D is undetermined. The CDR3 has 13 residues. Germline V CDR1 and CDR2: SGHRS, YFSETQ. Trimming stripped 5 bases from V and 0 bases from J, with 6 bases between. DNA of the CDR3: TGCGCCAGCAGGAGAGATAGCAATCAGCCCCAGCATTTT. Translating gives CASRRDSNQPQHF. The full variable domain, in which reference TRBV5-1 and TRBJ1-5 provide the parts outside the CDR3, is KAGVTQTPRYLIKTRGQQVTLSCSPISGHRSVSWYQQTPGQGLQFLFEYFSETQRNKGNFPGRFSGRQFSNSRSEMNVSTLELGDSALYLCASRRDSNQPQHFGDGTRLSIL.

The chain couples TRBV29-1 to TRBJ1-5; D uncertain. The CDR3 has 13 residues. Germline V gene data show CDR1 as SQVTM and CDR2 as ANQGSEA. Trimming shortened V by 3 bases and J by 2 bases, and 8 bases separated the two germline ends. CDR3 nucleotides: TGCAGCGTTGATTTGAGGTGCAATCAGCCCCAGCATTTT. The encoded protein is CSVDLRCNQPQHF.

This chain joins TRBV6-1 and TRBJ2-7, with 7 positions matching TRBD2. Germline V gene lookup returns CDR1 MNHNS and CDR2 SASEGT. The length of the CDR3 is 14 residues. Germline trimming cut 7 bases from V and 3 bases from J; bases unmatched to any gene: 9. DNA for the CDR3: TGTGCCAGCACCGAGAGCGGGGTTGGCTACGAGCAGTACTTC. Residues: CASTESGVGYEQYF.

In this sample, this clone turned up a few times. V and J are TRBV6-5 and TRBJ1-1; 8 bases line up with TRBD1. Per germline, CDR1 MNHEY and CDR2 SVGAGI. V lost 7 bases and J lost 0; bases outside the gene matches: 4. This CDR3 contains 14 residues. In DNA form, the CDR3 reads TGTGCCAGCATCCGACAGGGGCTGAACACTGAAGCTTTCTTT. Residues: CASIRQGLNTEAFF.

This clone is a singleton in its sample. The chain carries TRBV5-1 and TRBJ1-6, with D uncertain. The CDR3 covers 15 residues. The V gene lost 0 bases and the J gene lost 2 bases, with 6 bases spanning the gap. Germline CDR1 SGHRS, CDR2 YFSETQ. CDR3 sequence reads: CASSLGSPYNSPLHF. The DNA for the CDR3 is TGCGCCAGCAGCTTGGGGAGTCCCTATAATTCACCCCTCCACTTT.

This chain connects TRBV5-1 to TRBJ2-6, with a possible D match to TRBD1 (6 bases). Germline V CDR1 and CDR2: SGHRS, YFSETQ. This CDR3 spans 16 amino acids. With 3 bases removed from V and 4 bases from J, the gap between germline ends came to 14 bases. The CDR3 loop reads CASSYDRSLGANVLTF. CDR3 DNA sequence: TGCGCCAGCAGCTATGACAGGTCTCTGGGGGCCAACGTCCTGACTTTC.

This CDR3 is CASSFSGGVADTQYF. CDR3 nucleotides: TGTGCCAGCAGTTTCTCCGGCGGGGTTGCAGATACGCAGTATTTT. The chain joins TRBV27 to TRBJ2-3, with D perhaps matching TRBD2 (6 bases). V shed 3 bases and J shed 4 bases, with 14 bases lying between them. Germline V gene lookup returns CDR1 MNHEY and CDR2 SMNVEV (reference sequence). CDR3 size: 15 residues.

V gene TRBV24-1 combines with J gene TRBJ2-3, with TRBD1 as a possible D gene (6 bases). V lost 3 bases, J lost 3 bases, and 18 bases lay in between. This CDR3 spans 17 amino acids. Per germline, CDR1 KGHDR and CDR2 SFDVKD. DNA for the CDR3: TGTGCCACCAGTGATACAGGGAGAGGGTGGGTTACAGATACGCAGTATTTT. Protein sequence: CATSDTGRGWVTDTQYF.

This clone was picked up a small number of times. The rearrangement uses TRBV30 and TRBJ2-5; TRBD2 agrees at 9 bases. J was trimmed by 1 base and V by 0 bases; bases with no gene match: 6. From germline, CDR1 is GTSNPN and CDR2 SVGIG (reference sequence). This CDR3 is built from 16 residues. This CDR3 is CAWSVLISGGQETQYF. CDR3 DNA sequence: TGTGCCTGGAGTGTACTAATTAGCGGGGGCCAAGAGACCCAGTACTTC.

The chain recombines TRBV18 with TRBJ2-7; a possible D gene is TRBD1 (6 bases). The CDR3 has 16 residues. The germline CDR1 and CDR2 sequences are KGHSH and LQKENI. Trimming took 1 base from V and 7 from J, leaving 20 bases between them. The CDR3 coding sequence is TGTGCCAGCTCACCACGTAGCAGGACAGATTCAACAGAGCAGTACTTC. Protein: CASSPRSRTDSTEQYF.

In this sample, this clone turned up once. The rearrangement uses TRBV30 and TRBJ1-5; the D gene is possibly TRBD1 (6 bases). This CDR3 contains 13 residues. The germline CDR1 and CDR2 sequences are GTSNPN and SVGIG (reference sequence). V was clipped by 2 bases and J by 4 bases, with 9 bases between them. The CDR3 DNA is TGTGCCTGGAGTACAGGGTTGAATCAGCCCCAGCATTTT. It encodes CAWSTGLNQPQHF.

In this sample, this clone turned up a few times. The gene calls are TRBV5-1 and TRBJ2-6, with 9 bases matching TRBD1. The junction had 12 bases not matched to a gene; V was cut back by 2 bases and J by 0 bases. The CDR3 runs 20 residues. Germline V gene data show CDR1 as SGHRS and CDR2 as YFSETQ. The CDR3 sequence is CASSFAFGTGHRSGANVLTF. Written as DNA, the CDR3 is TGCGCCAGCAGCTTTGCGTTTGGGACAGGGCATCGCTCTGGGGCCAACGTCCTGACTTTC.

This sequence joins TRBV3-1 (or the pseudogene TRBV3-2) and TRBJ2-2; D gene uncertain. The length of the CDR3 is 13 residues. In germline, CDR1 is LGHDT, CDR2 YNNKEL (reference sequence). V was clipped by 2 bases and J by 6 bases, with 7 bases between them. The CDR3 sequence is CASSQFYAGELFF. In DNA form, the CDR3 reads TGTGCCAGCAGCCAATTCTATGCCGGGGAGCTGTTTTTT.

The V call is TRBV7-9, the J call TRBJ1-4; 9 positions match TRBD1. V shed 0 bases, J shed 6 bases, and the junction held 8 bases outside the gene matches. The CDR3 consists of 17 residues. Germline CDR1 is SEHNR and CDR2 is FQNEAQ (reference sequence). CDR3 loop: CASSLAKNRGRDEKLFF. CDR3 bases: TGTGCCAGCAGCTTAGCGAAAAACAGGGGGCGGGATGAAAAACTGTTTTTT.

The chain joins TRBV7-2 to TRBJ1-5; D not certain. This CDR3 is 13 amino acids long. From germline, CDR1 is SGHTA and CDR2 FQGNSA. The ends were cut back, 4 bases at V and 0 bases at J, with 4 bases in the middle. Here the CDR3 DNA reads TGTGCCAGCAGCTGGGCTAGCAATCAGCCCCAGCATTTT. This encodes CASSWASNQPQHF.

DNA of the CDR3: TGTGCCACCAAAACCGGGACAGGAAATCAGCCCCAGCATTTT. Its translation: CATKTGTGNQPQHF. The gene calls are TRBV6-5 and TRBJ1-5; TRBD1 matches 8 bases. Germline loops: CDR1 MNHEY, CDR2 SVGAGI. The trim removed 10 bases at V and 4 bases at J, leaving 9 bases unmatched. This CDR3 region has 14 residues.